These 26 T cell receptor beta chains originate from one sample sequenced in a study of breast tumors, draining lymph nodes, adjacent tissues. A single record per CDR3 protein comes from TCRdb applying MiXCR to the multiplex PCR reads. There are under 150,000 distinct CDR3 sequences in the sample; about 20% occur only once, and under 4.5% lies in the top ten. The lymph nodes were axillary draining lymph nodes from breast cancer patients. Sequencing was performed on axillary lymph node tissue. The receptor set was obtained from a female donor with breast cancer. Some clones in this sample may be carry-over from other donors' samples.

This clonotype was observed many times. The chain has TRBV7-2 and TRBJ2-6, with D possibly TRBD2 on 5 matching bases. This CDR3 is 16 amino acids long. Germline CDR1 reads SGHTA; CDR2 reads FQGNSA. V lost 1 base and J lost 2, with 9 bases in between. The chain's CDR3 is CASSLVAAAGANVLTF. CDR3 bases: TGTGCCAGCAGCTTAGTAGCAGCGGCTGGGGCCAACGTCCTGACTTTC.

This clonotype was picked up many times. The chain carries TRBV6-1 and TRBJ1-2; D is ambiguous. The CDR3 runs 15 residues. The germline V and J ends were trimmed by 1 base and 1 base, with 10 bases remaining between them. Germline CDR1 MNHNS, CDR2 SASEGT. In nucleotides, the CDR3 is TGTGCCAGCAGTGAAGGCCTGAGGATTAACTATGGCTACACCTTC. Translated: CASSEGLRINYGYTF.

This clonotype appeared a single time. A much larger clone differs from this one at a single base, so this may be a read error. DNA of the CDR3: TGCAGTGCCAAAACTGGCGGGAGCCACCAAGGGACCCAGTACTTC. This translates into CSAKTGGSHQGTQYF. This chain joins TRBV20-1 and TRBJ2-5; 7 bases are shared with TRBD2. CDR3 length equals 15 residues. The germline gives CDR1 DFQATT, CDR2 SNEGSKA (reference sequence).

This clonotype appeared many times. The chain employs TRBV6-1 and TRBJ2-7; 15 bases align to TRBD2. The CDR3 sequence is 19 residues long. The V gene end was trimmed by 3 bases and the J gene end by 3 bases; junction bases not matched to a gene: 12. In germline, CDR1 is MNHNS, CDR2 SASEGT. The CDR3 loop reads CASSDHGTSGRIPIYEQYF. The CDR3 nucleotides are TGTGCCAGCAGTGACCACGGGACTAGCGGGAGGATACCTATCTACGAGCAGTACTTC.

This clonotype was seen ten or more times. The chain carries TRBV9 and TRBJ1-4, with D possibly being TRBD1 (5 bases). Per germline, CDR1 SGDLS and CDR2 YYNGEE. CDR3 length: 15 amino acids. Trimming left V 1 base short and J 4 bases short, with 11 bases between. The CDR3 sequence: CASSVLSGLNEKLFF. The CDR3 DNA reads as TGTGCCAGCAGCGTATTGTCAGGGCTTAATGAAAAACTGTTTTTT.

This clonotype turned up a few times. The chain uses TRBV28 and TRBJ2-1; TRBD2 matches at 7 bases. V gave up 6 bases and J gave up 3 bases; unmatched junction bases: 8. Germline loops: CDR1 MDHEN, CDR2 SYDVKM. The CDR3 covers 15 residues. The CDR3 DNA is TGTGCCAGCAGAGATGGGACTACCATCTACAATGAGCAGTTCTTC. It codes for CASRDGTTIYNEQFF. Combining the CDR3 with reference TRBV28 and TRBJ2-1 gives the whole variable domain DVKVTQSSRYLVKRTGEKVFLECVQDMDHENMFWYRQDPGLGLRLIYFSYDVKMKEKGDIPEGYSVSREKKERFSLILESASTNQTSMYLCASRDGTTIYNEQFFGPGTRLTVL.

This clonotype was detected ten times or more. This chain uses TRBV6-5 with TRBJ1-2, with D unresolved. V lost 6 bases to trimming and J lost 3 bases, with 8 bases between them. The CDR3 spans 12 residues. Germline V CDR1 and CDR2: MNHEY, SVGAGI. CDR3 region: CASREADYGYTF. In nucleotides, the CDR3 is TGTGCCAGCAGAGAGGCTGACTATGGCTACACCTTC.

This clonotype was seen ten or more times. The gene calls are TRBV7-9 and TRBJ2-7; 8 positions match TRBD1. The CDR3 totals 14 residues. Trimming removed 3 bases from V and 4 bases from J; junction bases left unmatched: 5. Germline lookup yields CDR1 SEHNR and CDR2 FQNEAQ (reference sequence). This chain's CDR3 is CASSFGQGYYEQYF. CDR3 nucleotides: TGTGCCAGCAGCTTTGGACAGGGCTATTACGAGCAGTACTTC.

Worth noting for this clonotype: A much larger clone lies one base from this, so it may be a read error. The genes are TRBV5-6 and TRBJ1-2, with TRBD1 as a possible D gene (6 bases). V dropped 0 bases and J dropped 7 bases, with 10 bases sitting between them. The CDR3 contains 13 residues. CDR1 SGHDT and CDR2 YYEEEE come from the germline V gene. CDR3 in amino acids: CASSLAQGGGYTF. Written as DNA, the CDR3 is TGTGCCAGCAGCTTGGCACAGGGCGGTGGCTACACCTTC.

This clonotype was recorded at least ten times. The chain joins TRBV7-2 to TRBJ2-7, with no clear D. This CDR3 has 14 residues. Deletions cut 5 bases from V and 0 bases from J, with 11 bases between. Looked up from germline, CDR1 is SGHTA and CDR2 is FQGNSA. The CDR3 sequence: CASSPGVISYEQYF. The CDR3 coding sequence is TGTGCCAGCAGCCCTGGGGTCATCTCCTACGAGCAGTACTTC.

At least ten counts were recorded for this clonotype. The junction departs from germline at one end; a sequencing error may be responsible. J is TRBJ2-2 and V is TRBV28, with TRBD2 matching over 8 bases. Germline CDR1 is MDHEN and CDR2 is SYDVKM. CDR3 length: 14 residues. The CDR3 nucleotides read TGCGCCAGCAAAAGCGGGGGGAACACCGGGGAGCTGTTTTTT. It codes for CASKSGGNTGELFF.

This clonotype has a count of ten or more. The rearrangement joins TRBV6-1 to TRBJ1-2; D not resolved. The CDR3 spans 11 residues. Germline V gene sequence: CDR1 MNHNS, CDR2 SASEGT. The CDR3 reads CASGVFYGYTF. Written as DNA, the CDR3 is TGTGCTAGCGGGGTTTTCTATGGCTACACCTTC.

In this sample, this clonotype turned up a few times. The CDR3 protein is CASSPGTGVYNEQFF. CDR3 bases: TGTGCCAGCTCACCCGGGACAGGGGTCTACAATGAGCAGTTCTTC. This chain connects TRBV18 to TRBJ2-1; TRBD1 agrees at 10 bases. CDR3 size: 15 residues. V shed 3 bases and J 3 bases; nucleotides not matched to a gene: 2. Germline-derived CDR1 and CDR2 are KGHSH and LQKENI.

This clonotype was counted between two and nine times. The chain has TRBV18 and TRBJ1-5; TRBD1 is a possible D gene (5 bases). Germline V CDR1 and CDR2: KGHSH, LQKENI. The CDR3 loop spans 15 amino acids. Trimming removed 3 bases at V and 0 bases at J, with 9 bases between. DNA for the CDR3: TGTGCCAGCTCACCCAAGGGGAATAGCAATCAGCCCCAGCATTTT. Translation: CASSPKGNSNQPQHF.

This clonotype was picked up many times. V usage is TRBV6-6 and J usage is TRBJ1-4, with 7 bases lining up with TRBD1. Per germline, CDR1 MNHNY and CDR2 SVGAGI (reference sequence). The CDR3 totals 16 residues. The trim removed 2 bases at V and 4 bases at J, leaving 7 bases unmatched. The DNA for the CDR3 is TGTGCCAGCAGTTACCACGGGGACAGTCGTAATGAAAAACTGTTTTTT. Amino acids: CASSYHGDSRNEKLFF.

There are many counts of this clonotype. The chain combines TRBV7-2 with TRBJ2-5, with D unresolved. CDR3 length: 12 amino acids. Germline V gene lookup returns CDR1 SGHTA and CDR2 FQGNSA. V was trimmed by 5 bases and J by 5 bases, leaving 9 bases between them. The CDR3 bases are TGTGCCAGCAGCCGCTCTGGGGAGACCCAGTACTTC. It encodes CASSRSGETQYF.

Concerning this clonotype: This may be a read error: a much more frequent sequence differs by one nucleotide. The chain has TRBV14 and TRBJ2-7; D ambiguous. The CDR3 loop spans 13 amino acids. Germline V gives CDR1 SGHDN, CDR2 FVKESK. CDR3 sequence (DNA): TGTGCCGGCAGCCAAGTCACAGTCGGCGAGCAGTACTTC. This translates into CAGSQVTVGEQYF.

The chain employs TRBV28 and TRBJ2-3, with 11 positions matching TRBD2. The germline V gene encodes CDR1 MDHEN and CDR2 SYDVKM. Trimming removed 4 bases from V and 2 bases from J; junction bases left unmatched: 8. CDR3 length: 17 amino acids. CDR3 amino acids: CASSSNLGLADTDTQYF. In DNA, the CDR3 is TGTGCCAGCAGTTCAAACCTGGGACTAGCGGACACAGATACGCAGTATTTT. Variable domain in full (rest from reference TRBV28 and TRBJ2-3): DVKVTQSSRYLVKRTGEKVFLECVQDMDHENMFWYRQDPGLGLRLIYFSYDVKMKEKGDIPEGYSVSREKKERFSLILESASTNQTSMYLCASSSNLGLADTDTQYFGPGTRLTVL.

A remark on this clonotype: A much larger clone lies one base from this, so it may be a read error. The chain links TRBV30 to TRBJ2-5; 7 bases match TRBD1. The germline V gene has CDR1 GTSNPN and CDR2 SVGIG (reference sequence). The CDR3 has 15 amino acids. The trim removed 0 bases at V and 3 bases at J, leaving 7 bases unmatched. CDR3 coding DNA: TGTGCCTGGAGTGTACCCGGACAGGAGAAAGAGACCCAGTACTTC. It is translated as CAWSVPGQEKETQYF.

As concerns this clonotype: Compared with germline, one end of the junction differs, possibly owing to a read error. J is TRBJ1-1 and V is TRBV20-1; possible D gene TRBD1, 5 bases. The germline gives CDR1 DFQATT, CDR2 SNEGSKA (reference sequence). The CDR3 runs to 15 residues. CDR3 nucleotide sequence: TGCCGTGCTAGACTGTTAGGGGCTTGGAACACTGAAGCTTTCTTT. This codes for CRARLLGAWNTEAFF.

This clonotype came up many times. The chain combines TRBV7-8 with TRBJ2-5; TRBD2 agrees at 10 bases. Trimming removed 5 bases from V and 1 base from J; junction bases left unmatched: 10. Germline CDR1 is SGHVS and CDR2 is FQNEAQ. The length of the CDR3 is 17 residues. The CDR3 DNA sequence: TGTGCCAGCAGCCGAGCAATAGCGGGGGGCCCCCAAGAGACCCAGTACTTC. It is translated as CASSRAIAGGPQETQYF. The full variable domain, with the rest looked up from reference TRBV7-8 and TRBJ2-5, is GAGVSQSPRYKVAKRGQDVALRCDPISGHVSLFWYQQALGQGPEFLTYFQNEAQLDKSGLPSDRFFAERPEGSVSTLKIQRTQQEDSAVYLCASSRAIAGGPQETQYFGPGTRLLVL.

Comment on this clonotype: A read error may explain this, as a much larger clone is one base away. This chain connects TRBV11-2 to TRBJ2-7; possibly TRBD1 or TRBD2 for D (5 bases each). V dropped 4 bases and J dropped 5 bases, with 18 bases sitting between them. CDR1 is SGHAT and CDR2 is FQNNGV in the germline V gene. The CDR3 spans 15 residues. CDR3 region: CASSSGTLGTHEQYF. The CDR3 DNA follows: TGTGCCAGCAGCTCCGGGACCCTAGGGACCCACGAGCAGTACTTC. The complete variable domain, with remaining parts taken from reference TRBV11-2 and TRBJ2-7, reads EAGVAQSPRYKIIEKRQSVAFWCNPISGHATLYWYQQILGQGPKLLIQFQNNGVVDDSQLPKDRFSAERLKGVDSTLKIQPAKLEDSAVYLCASSSGTLGTHEQYFGPGTRLTVT.

This clonotype was counted ten times or more. The CDR3 loop reads CATTPGQNNEKLFF. The CDR3 nucleotides are TGTGCCACAACGCCGGGACAGAATAATGAAAAACTGTTTTTT. The chain joins TRBV19 to TRBJ1-4; 7 bases fit TRBD1. Germline assignment: CDR1 LNHDA and CDR2 SQIVND (reference sequence). V lost 10 bases to trimming and J lost 4 bases; unmatched junction nucleotides: 9. The CDR3 has 14 residues. Full variable domain (remainder filled in from reference TRBV19 and TRBJ1-4): DGGITQSPKYLFRKEGQNVTLSCEQNLNHDAMYWYRQDPGQGLRLIYYSQIVNDFQKGDIAEGYSVSREKKESFPLTVTSAQKNPTAFYLCATTPGQNNEKLFFGSGTQLSVL.

There are a few counts of this clonotype. The chain joins TRBV6-1 to TRBJ2-5; 9 bases agree with TRBD2. Trimming cost V 5 bases and J 5 bases; bases outside gene matches: 12. The CDR3 is made up of 16 amino acids. Looked up from germline, CDR1 is MNHNS and CDR2 is SASEGT. The CDR3 coding sequence is TGTGCCAGCAGTCCATACCCCCGGACTAGCGAGGAGACCCAGTACTTC. Translating gives CASSPYPRTSEETQYF.

In this sample, this clonotype turned up a few times. The rearrangement uses TRBV5-1 and TRBJ2-5; 7 bases line up with TRBD1. Germline trimming cut 0 bases from V and 2 bases from J; bases unmatched to any gene: 1. This CDR3 has 14 amino acids. Germline V gene data show CDR1 as SGHRS and CDR2 as YFSETQ. CDR3 sequence reads: CASSLATGQETQYF. DNA for the CDR3: TGCGCCAGCAGCTTGGCGACAGGGCAAGAGACCCAGTACTTC.

There are many counts of this clonotype. The chain uses TRBV5-1 and TRBJ1-4; D unclear. V lost 4 bases and J lost 0, with 4 bases in between. There are 13 residues in the CDR3. The V gene's germline CDR1 is SGHRS and CDR2 YFSETQ. As DNA, the CDR3 is TGCGCCAGCAGCGAGGCAACTAATGAAAAACTGTTTTTT. It specifies CASSEATNEKLFF.